The 10 T cell receptor beta chains in this list originate from one sample, sequenced in a study of T cell changes during pregnancy in multiple sclerosis. Only in-frame clones appear in the TCRdb table, and some are missing; sequencing was by immunoSEQ multiplex PCR. The table lists tens of thousands of clones, less than 95% of them singletons, with 2.5% in the top ten. The sequenced sample was peripheral blood, obtained in the third trimester of pregnancy. These receptors were obtained from a female donor with multiple sclerosis, enrolled in a pregnancy study.

This chain links TRBV7-9 with TRBJ2-1; D perhaps matches TRBD1 (6 bases). The germline V gene encodes CDR1 SEHNR and CDR2 FQNEAQ (reference sequence). V was shortened by 3 bases and J by 5 bases, with 11 bases between the two germline ends. The CDR3 has 14 residues. CDR3 sequence (DNA): TGTGCCAGCAGCTTTTCCCAGGGGAACAATGAGCAGTTCTTC. Translating it yields CASSFSQGNNEQFF.

The chain employs TRBV6-5 and TRBJ1-6, with D unclear. Germline CDR1 reads MNHEY; CDR2 reads SVGAGI. Trimming took 0 bases from V and 9 from J, leaving 15 bases between them. The CDR3 is 16 amino acids. This CDR3 reads CASSYSNSFSGSPLHF. The CDR3 coding sequence is TGTGCCAGCAGTTACTCGAATTCCTTTTCAGGTTCACCCCTCCACTTT.

V usage is TRBV18 and J usage is TRBJ2-7; 10 bases line up with TRBD1. This CDR3 is built from 16 residues. CDR1 is KGHSH, CDR2 LQKENI, per germline. Trimming took 4 bases from V and 2 from J; bases not matched to a gene: 8. CDR3 DNA: TGTGCCAGCTCACGCAATGGGGGGACAGGGGCCTACGAGCAGTACTTC. Protein product: CASSRNGGTGAYEQYF. Variable domain in full (rest from reference TRBV18 and TRBJ2-7): NAGVMQNPRHLVRRRGQEARLRCSPMKGHSHVYWYRQLPEEGLKFMVYLQKENIIDESGMPKERFSAEFPKEGPSILRIQQVVRGDSAAYFCASSRNGGTGAYEQYFGPGTRLTVT.

This rearrangement joins TRBV13 to TRBJ2-5; 14 bases map to TRBD2. Trimming at V came to 5 bases and at J to 3 bases, leaving 5 bases not matched to a gene. The CDR3 length is 16 residues. Looked up from germline, CDR1 is PRHDT and CDR2 is FYEKMQ (reference sequence). CDR3 in amino acids: CASSLRLAGGEETQYF. The CDR3 DNA reads as TGTGCCAGCAGCCTGCGACTAGCGGGGGGGGAAGAGACCCAGTACTTC.

This clone was observed a handful of times. Its ends do not fully match the called genes, so a read error is possible. The chain combines TRBV10-2 with TRBJ1-1, with unresolved D. From germline, CDR1 is WSHSY and CDR2 SAAADI. The CDR3 extends over 14 amino acids. In DNA form, the CDR3 reads TGCGCCAGTAGTGAGGCCGACACGGACACTGAAGCTTTCTTT. Protein sequence: CASSEADTDTEAFF.

The chain is built from TRBV11-3 and TRBJ1-1, with D uncertain. CDR1 SGHNT and CDR2 YENEEA come from the germline V gene. This CDR3 is 11 amino acids long. V was pared by 0 bases and J by 8 bases, with 4 bases between. The CDR3 DNA sequence: TGTGCCAGCAGCTTAGATGGCGAAGCTTTCTTT. Its translation is CASSLDGEAFF.

This chain connects TRBV9 to TRBJ1-2; possible D gene TRBD1, 6 bases. V lost 4 bases to trimming and J lost 0 bases, with 10 bases between them. The CDR3 is 14 residues long. CDR1 is SGDLS, CDR2 YYNGEE, per germline. CDR3: CASSRQAPNYGYTF. In DNA form, the CDR3 reads TGTGCCAGCAGCCGACAGGCTCCTAACTATGGCTACACCTTC.

The chain employs TRBV23-1 and TRBJ1-5, with D possibly TRBD1 on 6 matching bases. TRBV23-1 is an open reading frame, and its role is uncertain. V was pared by 6 bases and J by 0 bases, with 18 bases between. The CDR3 sequence is 17 residues long. In nucleotides, the CDR3 is TGCGCCAGCAGCCCAAAAAACAGGGACTATAGCAATCAGCCCCAGCATTTT. Its protein is CASSPKNRDYSNQPQHF.

This chain uses TRBV29-1 with TRBJ2-4, with 7 nucleotides matching TRBD1. CDR1 is SQVTM and CDR2 is ANQGSEA in the germline V gene. This CDR3 is 13 amino acids long. J was trimmed by 6 bases and V by 2 bases; bases with no gene match: 4. In DNA form, the CDR3 reads TGCAGCGTTGAAACAGGGGCTGGAAACATTCAGTACTTC. Translating gives CSVETGAGNIQYF.

The chain joins TRBV19 to TRBJ1-5; D unresolved. V lost 3 bases and J 0 bases, leaving 15 bases between the germline ends. The V gene's germline CDR1 is LNHDA and CDR2 SQIVND (reference sequence). This CDR3 has 17 residues. Here the CDR3 DNA reads TGTGCCAGTAGTATGTATCTGAGCCCCTATAGCAATCAGCCCCAGCATTTT. It yields the protein CASSMYLSPYSNQPQHF.